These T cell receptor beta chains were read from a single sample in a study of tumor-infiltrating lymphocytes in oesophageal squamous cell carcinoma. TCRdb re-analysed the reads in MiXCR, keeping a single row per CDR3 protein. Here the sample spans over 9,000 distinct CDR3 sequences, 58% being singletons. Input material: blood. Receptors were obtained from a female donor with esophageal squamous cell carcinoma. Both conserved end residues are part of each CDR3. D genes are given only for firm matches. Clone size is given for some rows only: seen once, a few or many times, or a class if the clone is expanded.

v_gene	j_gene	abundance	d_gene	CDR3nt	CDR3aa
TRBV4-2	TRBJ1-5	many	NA	TGTGCCAGCAGCCAAGATTCAGAGATCAGGCCTCAGCCCCAGCATTTT	CASSQDSEIRPQPQHF
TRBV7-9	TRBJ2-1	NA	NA	TGTGCCAGCAGCTTAGAATATGAGCAGTTCTTC	CASSLEYEQFF
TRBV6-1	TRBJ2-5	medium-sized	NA	TGTGCCAGCAGTGAAGGGAACAGCTTTACCCAGTACTTC	CASSEGNSFTQYF
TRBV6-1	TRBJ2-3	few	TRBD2	TGTGCCAGCAGTGAAAAACTTGGGGGGGAGGGGACAGATACGCAGTATTTT	CASSEKLGGEGTDTQYF
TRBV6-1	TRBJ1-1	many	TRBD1	TGTGCCAGCAATTCCGGACAGGGAAAGGCTTTCTTT	CASNSGQGKAFF
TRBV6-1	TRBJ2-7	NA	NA	TGTGCCAGCAGTGAAGCGGGCAGAGAGTTCGGCTCCTACAATGAGCAGTACTTC	CASSEAGREFGSYNEQYF
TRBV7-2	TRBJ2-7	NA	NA	TGTGCCAGCAGCTTAAATTTTGTGACTAGGGCCTACAATGAGCAGTACTTC	CASSLNFVTRAYNEQYF
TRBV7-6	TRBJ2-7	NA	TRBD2	TGTGCCAGCAGCTCCAGCGGGATGCGAGGCGAGCAGTACTTC	CASSSSGMRGEQYF
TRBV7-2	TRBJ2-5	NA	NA	TGTGCCAGCAGCCCGTCCCGGGAGACCCAGTACTTC	CASSPSRETQYF
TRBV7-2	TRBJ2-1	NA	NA	TGTGCCAGCAGCTCGGGGGTTTCCCATGAGCAGTTCTTC	CASSSGVSHEQFF
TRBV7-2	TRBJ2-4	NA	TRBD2	TGTGCCAGCAGCGGACCAGCGGGACTCAAAGGGGAGCAGTACTTC	CASSGPAGLKGEQYF
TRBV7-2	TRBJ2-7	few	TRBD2	TGTGCCAGCAGCTTAGGACTACTAGCGGGAGCTACTAAGCAGTACTTC	CASSLGLLAGATKQYF
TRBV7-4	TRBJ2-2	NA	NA	TGTGCCAGCAGCCGTAACACCGGGGAGCTGTTTTTT	CASSRNTGELFF
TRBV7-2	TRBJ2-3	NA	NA	TGTGCCAGCAGCTTAAGCGCAGATACGCAGTATTTT	CASSLSADTQYF
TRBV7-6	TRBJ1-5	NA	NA	TGTGCCAGCAGCTTATCAGTAAATCAGCCCCAGCATTTT	CASSLSVNQPQHF
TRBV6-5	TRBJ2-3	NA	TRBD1	TGTGCCAGCAGTGAACAGAAGGGGGCGCGTGAGTTCTTC	CASSEQKGAREFF
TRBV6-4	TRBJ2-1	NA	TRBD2	TGTGCCAGCAGCGTCAAACTAGCGGGAGACTACAATGAGCAGTTCTTC	CASSVKLAGDYNEQFF